This T cell receptor (beta chain) was captured by sequencing in a study of blood T cell repertoires in COVID-19. Study in general: Acute-phase and convalescent COVID-19 samples originated in the United States, Italy and Spain.

Authors' processing steps: Amplifying reference gene primers gave estimates of nucleated cell counts. The data were produced by immunoSEQ multiplex PCR, yet TCRdb's version contains in-frame clones alone and is incomplete. V and J calls and clone size follow that table, whereas D and trimming were derived from the DNA. This table has under 200,000 clones, roughly nine tenths appearing once. V gave up 4 bases and J gave up 4 bases, with 16 bases separating them. CDR1 LGHNA and CDR2 YSLEER come from the germline V gene. The CDR3 runs to 15 residues. The chain joins TRBV4-3 to TRBJ1-2; maybe TRBD1 (6 bases). The sequenced sample consisted of peripheral blood. The clonotype comes from an older woman with COVID-19, enrolled during active disease. DNA for the CDR3: TGCGCCAGCAGCCGGAACTTCAGGGGTGGCTATGGCTACACCTTC. Translating gives CASSRNFRGGYGYTF.